Presented here are 24 T cell receptor beta chains from one specimen sequenced in a study of blood T cell repertoires in COVID-19. Clones were sequenced by immunoSEQ multiplex PCR, and TCRdb holds only the in-frame ones, with some missing. The data contain some 110,000 clones, about 88% of them seen just once; the ten biggest clones take up approximately 1.5%. Sequenced input: peripheral blood. The receptors shown here come from a man between 35 and 55 years old with acute or convalescent COVID-19.

The chain uses TRBV11-2 and TRBJ2-2, with 11 bases fitting TRBD2. The CDR3 is made up of 16 amino acids. Germline assignment: CDR1 SGHAT and CDR2 FQNNGV. V shed 1 base and J 4 bases; nucleotides not matched to a gene: 2. CDR3: CASSLVTSGSTGELFF. CDR3 in DNA: TGTGCCAGCAGCTTAGTAACTAGCGGGAGCACCGGGGAGCTGTTTTTT.

In DNA, the CDR3 is TGTGCCAGCAGCTTAGAGGGGTGGGCCGATGAGCAGTTCTTC. Protein product: CASSLEGWADEQFF. J is TRBJ2-1 and V is TRBV7-2; D might be TRBD1 (5 bases). The germline V gene encodes CDR1 SGHTA and CDR2 FQGNSA. The CDR3 totals 14 residues. V lost 1 base and J lost 8, with 12 bases in between.

The chain employs TRBV6-1 and TRBJ1-1, with 7 bases that match TRBD1. The J segment lost 4 bases and the V segment lost 3 bases, leaving 8 bases of the junction unmatched. Germline loops: CDR1 MNHNS, CDR2 SASEGT. The CDR3 loop spans 15 amino acids. The CDR3 is CASSDPGGAITEAFF. In DNA form, the CDR3 reads TGTGCCAGCAGTGACCCAGGGGGTGCGATCACTGAAGCTTTCTTT.

The chain uses TRBV28 and TRBJ2-5; a possible D gene is TRBD1 (5 bases). V lost 4 bases, J lost 5 bases, and 11 bases lay in between. Germline V gene sequence: CDR1 MDHEN, CDR2 SYDVKM. The CDR3 sequence is 13 residues long. The CDR3 here is CASSSVGRETQYF. CDR3 sequence (DNA): TGTGCCAGCAGTTCCGTGGGGCGGGAGACCCAGTACTTC.

This clone was observed once. The V call is TRBV5-8, the J call TRBJ2-2; D is possibly TRBD1 (6 bases). This CDR3 has 13 amino acids. The V and J ends lost 2 bases and 7 bases respectively, with 9 bases between them. Germline V lookup: CDR1 SGHTS, CDR2 YDEGEE. The CDR3 DNA reads TGTGCCAGCAGCTTACTGACAGGCGGGGAGCTGTTTTTT. Protein product: CASSLLTGGELFF.

V and J are TRBV15 and TRBJ2-3, with 9 bases aligning to TRBD2. The V gene end was trimmed by 7 bases and the J gene end by 2 bases; junction bases not matched to a gene: 4. Germline V CDR1 and CDR2: LNHNV, YYDKDF (reference sequence). This CDR3 region has 14 residues. The CDR3 reads CATTSGLATDTQYF. The CDR3 DNA is TGTGCCACCACCTCGGGACTAGCCACAGATACGCAGTATTTT. Full variable domain (outside the CDR3, taken from reference TRBV15 and TRBJ2-3): DAMVIQNPRYQVTQFGKPVTLSCSQTLNHNVMYWYQQKSSQAPKLLFHYYDKDFNNEADTPDNFQSRRPNTSFCFLDIRSPGLGDTAMYLCATTSGLATDTQYFGPGTRLTVL.

The V call is TRBV10-3, the J call TRBJ2-7; 11 bases line up with TRBD1. CDR1 and CDR2 from the germline V gene are ENHRY and SYGVKD. The CDR3 has 17 amino acids. Trimming cost V 3 bases and J 10 bases; bases outside gene matches: 17. The CDR3 reads CAISDPRDRGKGGNQYF. The DNA for the CDR3 is TGTGCCATCAGTGACCCCCGGGACAGGGGGAAGGGCGGAAACCAGTACTTC.

This clone showed up just once. This rearrangement joins TRBV19 to TRBJ1-2; D gene uncertain. V lost 5 bases, J lost 1 base, and 11 bases lay in between. Germline values: CDR1 LNHDA, CDR2 SQIVND (reference sequence). The CDR3 extends over 14 amino acids. The CDR3 DNA follows: TGTGCCAGTAGTCGCGTTACTGATAACTATGGCTACACCTTC. Translation gives CASSRVTDNYGYTF. The full variable domain, in which reference TRBV19 and TRBJ1-2 provide the parts outside the CDR3, is DGGITQSPKYLFRKEGQNVTLSCEQNLNHDAMYWYRQDPGQGLRLIYYSQIVNDFQKGDIAEGYSVSREKKESFPLTVTSAQKNPTAFYLCASSRVTDNYGYTFGSGTRLTVV.

The V gene is TRBV4-1, the J gene TRBJ2-7, with D unresolved. Germline V gene data show CDR1 as MGHRA and CDR2 as YSYEKL. V gave up 4 bases and J gave up 2 bases, with 12 bases separating them. The CDR3 spans 14 residues. The CDR3 region is CASSPRQAPYEQYF. Written as DNA, the CDR3 is TGCGCCAGCAGCCCCCGTCAGGCTCCCTACGAGCAGTACTTC.

The chain is built from TRBV21-1 and TRBJ1-5. TRBV21-1 is noted as a pseudogene. The CDR3 runs to 9 residues. DNA for the CDR3: TGTGCCAGCAACCGGGACTCAGGTTTT. Translating it yields CASNRDSGF.

This clone was found a few times. The rearrangement links TRBV2 to TRBJ1-3; D not certain. This CDR3 contains 12 residues. The V end lost 6 bases, the J end lost 1 base, and 4 bases lay between the germline ends. Germline lookup yields CDR1 SNHLY and CDR2 FYNNEI. In DNA, the CDR3 is TGTGCCAGCAGGGCATCTGGAAACACCATATATTTT. Translating gives CASRASGNTIYF.

The rearrangement uses TRBV2 and TRBJ1-6, with D possibly being TRBD1 (5 bases). V lost 4 bases to trimming and J lost 5 bases, with 12 bases between them. CDR3 size: 15 residues. Germline CDR1 and CDR2: SNHLY and FYNNEI. The CDR3 protein is CASSARGGDNSPLHF. CDR3 DNA: TGTGCCAGCAGTGCTCGAGGAGGGGATAATTCACCCCTCCACTTT.

This sequence joins TRBV6-5 and TRBJ1-3, with TRBD1 matching over 7 bases. CDR3 length equals 13 residues. V trimming: 5 bases; J trimming: 2 bases; junction bases outside the gene matches: 0. Looked up from germline, CDR1 is MNHEY and CDR2 is SVGAGI. Here the CDR3 DNA reads TGTGCCAGCAGTCAGGGGGCTGGAAACACCATATATTTT. Its translation: CASSQGAGNTIYF.

The chain carries TRBV7-9 and TRBJ1-6, with 8 nucleotides matching TRBD1. Trimming removed 5 bases from V and 7 bases from J; junction bases left unmatched: 7. Germline V gene sequence: CDR1 SEHNR, CDR2 FQNEAQ (reference sequence). The length of the CDR3 is 15 residues. CDR3 bases: TGTGCCAGCAGCCCACAGGGGGTGGGGAATTCACCCCTCCACTTT. Translation gives CASSPQGVGNSPLHF.

This clone was seen a handful of times. CDR3 DNA sequence: TGCGCCAGCAGCCGAGTCGGAGAATACAATGAGCAGTTCTTC. Translated, it gives CASSRVGEYNEQFF. V gene TRBV4-1 combines with J gene TRBJ2-1; D gene uncertain. Germline-derived CDR1 and CDR2 are MGHRA and YSYEKL. V gave up 4 bases and J gave up 4 bases, with 11 bases separating them. There are 14 residues in the CDR3.

This chain links TRBV3-1 (or the pseudogene TRBV3-2) with TRBJ2-3; 11 bases line up with TRBD2. The V and J ends lost 8 bases and 2 bases, in that order; junction bases with no gene match: 9. The germline V gene has CDR1 LGHDT and CDR2 YNNKEL (reference sequence). The CDR3 spans 16 residues. The CDR3 spells CASRTSGGLITDTQYF. CDR3 sequence (DNA): TGTGCCAGCCGAACTAGCGGGGGCCTAATCACAGATACGCAGTATTTT.

V is TRBV7-9 and J is TRBJ2-2; D is perhaps TRBD1 (5 bases). The CDR3 has 14 residues. Trimming cost V 5 bases and J 8 bases, with 15 bases left between them. Germline loops: CDR1 SEHNR, CDR2 FQNEAQ (reference sequence). The CDR3 DNA follows: TGTGCCAGCAGCCTGGACACCTCGAGGGGGGAGCTGTTTTTT. Translation: CASSLDTSRGELFF.

The CDR3, as DNA: TGCGCCAGCAGCCTACGGACTAGGAGCACAGATACGCAGTATTTT. Translated, it gives CASSLRTRSTDTQYF. The chain carries TRBV5-1 and TRBJ2-3; 7 bases line up with TRBD2. CDR1 and CDR2 (germline): SGHRS, YFSETQ. The junction had 5 bases not matched to a gene; V was cut back by 4 bases and J by 0 bases. The CDR3 consists of 15 residues.

This clone turned up a few times. V is TRBV7-8 and J is TRBJ2-6; D unresolved. The V gene lost 3 bases and the J gene lost 0 bases, with 18 bases spanning the gap. The CDR3 has 19 amino acids. The V gene's germline CDR1 is SGHVS and CDR2 FQNEAQ. CDR3 DNA sequence: TGTGCCAGCAGCTTCCCCCGGAGAGGCCTTAACTCTGGGGCCAACGTCCTGACTTTC. This codes for CASSFPRRGLNSGANVLTF.

This chain joins TRBV7-2 and TRBJ2-1; a weak D match, TRBD2 (5 bases). The CDR3 covers 15 residues. V lost 5 bases and J 7 bases, leaving 18 bases between the germline ends. The germline V gene has CDR1 SGHTA and CDR2 FQGNSA. CDR3 in DNA: TGTGCCAGCAGCCCAGTTGGAGGCCCGCGGAATGAGCAGTTCTTC. This codes for CASSPVGGPRNEQFF.

The rearrangement links TRBV11-3 to TRBJ1-1; the match to TRBD1 covers 7 bases. CDR1 is SGHNT, CDR2 YENEEA, per germline. J lost 8 bases, V lost 1 base, and 4 bases had no gene match. The CDR3 length is 13 residues. The CDR3 nucleotides are TGTGCCAGCAGCTTAGGACAGGGAATGGAAGCTTTCTTT. Translated, it gives CASSLGQGMEAFF.

In the case of this clone: The same CDR3 also results from other DNA sequences found in this sample. The chain employs TRBV20-1 and TRBJ2-5, with D unresolved. From germline, CDR1 is DFQATT and CDR2 SNEGSKA (reference sequence). The CDR3 length is 11 residues. V gave up 0 bases and J gave up 9 bases, with 8 bases separating them. CDR3 in amino acids: CSARDRRAQYF. In DNA, the CDR3 is TGCAGTGCTAGAGATAGACGGGCCCAGTACTTC.

The genes are TRBV13 and TRBJ2-2, with D possibly TRBD2 on 6 matching bases. Germline V lookup: CDR1 PRHDT, CDR2 FYEKMQ (reference sequence). Trimming took off 0 bases at V and 6 bases at J, with 8 bases between the two ends. CDR3 length: 14 amino acids. CDR3: CASSLGGSSGELFF. Here the CDR3 DNA reads TGTGCCAGCAGCTTAGGCGGGAGCTCCGGGGAGCTGTTTTTT.

This clone was recorded once. The chain uses TRBV11-3 and TRBJ2-1; 9 bases map to TRBD1. Looked up from germline, CDR1 is SGHNT and CDR2 is YENEEA. V shed 5 bases and J 4 bases; nucleotides not matched to a gene: 6. There are 15 residues in the CDR3. As DNA, the CDR3 is TGTGCCAGCAGCCAGGGACAGGGAGAATACAATGAGCAGTTCTTC. Translation: CASSQGQGEYNEQFF.